Listed here are 13 T cell receptor beta chains from one sample, sequenced in a study of control samples from healthy donors and cancer patients. This table comes from immunoSEQ multiplex PCR, and its TCRdb copy is limited to in-frame clones, with some not included. The sample records 400,000 to 450,000 clones, over 75% being singletons. The sample was PBMCs. Receptors were obtained from a man between 40 and 49 years old with head and neck cancer.

This rearrangement joins TRBV5-8 to TRBJ2-7; TRBD2 matches 14 bases. Trimming at V came to 4 bases and at J to 3 bases, leaving 6 bases not matched to a gene. Germline V lookup: CDR1 SGHTS, CDR2 YDEGEE. CDR3 length: 16 residues. The CDR3 nucleotides are TGTGCCAGCAGCCCCCCGGGACTAGCGGGAGTCTACGAGCAGTACTTC. Its protein is CASSPPGLAGVYEQYF.

This clone was seen only once. The chain links TRBV5-1 to TRBJ2-5; a weak D match, TRBD1 (5 bases). The ends were cut back, 1 base at V and 2 bases at J, with 9 bases in the middle. The CDR3 loop spans 14 amino acids. Germline CDR1 reads SGHRS; CDR2 reads YFSETQ. CDR3 protein: CASSLLGRQETQYF. The CDR3 region has the DNA TGCGCCAGCAGCTTGTTGGGGCGGCAAGAGACCCAGTACTTC.

The chain employs TRBV13 and TRBJ2-3, with TRBD1 matching over 7 bases. V lost 7 bases to trimming and J lost 6 bases; unmatched junction nucleotides: 7. The CDR3 loop spans 13 amino acids. CDR1 and CDR2 (germline): PRHDT, FYEKMQ (reference sequence). The CDR3 DNA is TGTGCCAGCATGAAGGGGGCTAGTGATACGCAGTATTTT. Its translation is CASMKGASDTQYF.

The CDR3 protein is CASSVGGVEGTDTQYF. In DNA form, the CDR3 reads TGTGCCAGCAGCGTAGGGGGGGTTGAGGGCACAGATACGCAGTATTTT. This chain connects TRBV9 to TRBJ2-3; possibly TRBD2 for D (6 bases). This CDR3 spans 16 amino acids. Trimming stripped 0 bases from V and 1 base from J, with 12 bases between. The germline CDR1 and CDR2 sequences are SGDLS and YYNGEE. Using reference TRBV9 and TRBJ2-3 for the parts outside the CDR3, the full variable domain is DSGVTQTPKHLITATGQRVTLRCSPRSGDLSVYWYQQSLDQGLQFLIQYYNGEERAKGNILERFSAQQFPDLHSELNLSSLELGDSALYFCASSVGGVEGTDTQYFGPGTRLTVL.

The rearrangement uses TRBV2 and TRBJ1-4; 9 nucleotides match TRBD1. This CDR3 is built from 15 residues. The V gene's germline CDR1 is SNHLY and CDR2 FYNNEI. V was clipped by 5 bases and J by 6 bases; unmatched bases: 7. DNA for the CDR3: TGTGCCAGCAGTTTCAACAGGGGGCGAGATGAAAAACTGTTTTTT. Protein product: CASSFNRGRDEKLFF.

The CDR3 sequence: CAWSVTRNTEAFF. The CDR3 region has the DNA TGTGCCTGGAGTGTAACAAGGAACACTGAAGCTTTCTTT. The rearrangement joins TRBV30 to TRBJ1-1; D uncertain. The V gene's germline CDR1 is GTSNPN and CDR2 SVGIG (reference sequence). Deletions cut 0 bases from V and 1 base from J, with 6 bases between. This CDR3 has 13 amino acids.

The chain joins TRBV24-1 to TRBJ2-5; possible D gene TRBD1, 5 bases. V lost 3 bases and J lost 0, with 13 bases in between. Per germline, CDR1 KGHDR and CDR2 SFDVKD. CDR3 length: 16 residues. CDR3 nucleotides: TGTGCCACCAGTGATCGGTCAGGGATAGACCAAGAGACCCAGTACTTC. It encodes CATSDRSGIDQETQYF.

The V and J genes are TRBV5-1 and TRBJ2-7; tentatively, D is TRBD1 or TRBD2 (5 bases each). The CDR3 has 14 residues. The germline gives CDR1 SGHRS, CDR2 YFSETQ. V lost 4 bases to trimming and J lost 4 bases, with 15 bases between them. The CDR3 region is CASSTRDRAYEQYF. The CDR3 coding sequence is TGCGCCAGCAGCACCAGGGACCGGGCGTACGAGCAGTACTTC.

The chain combines TRBV29-1 with TRBJ2-3; tentative D call: TRBD2 (6 bases). V lost 4 bases and J 5 bases, leaving 13 bases between the germline ends. The CDR3 has 13 residues. Germline CDR1 reads SQVTM; CDR2 reads ANQGSEA. The CDR3: CSVVALGGDTQYF. CDR3 nucleotides: TGCAGCGTTGTGGCATTGGGGGGAGATACGCAGTATTTT.

The genes are TRBV5-1 and TRBJ1-3, with 7 bases that match TRBD1. The CDR3 contains 17 residues. Unmatched junction bases numbered 6, after V lost 0 bases and J lost 0 bases. Germline V gene data show CDR1 as SGHRS and CDR2 as YFSETQ. The CDR3, as DNA: TGCGCCAGCAGCTTGGTCCTACAGGGGAGCTCTGGAAACACCATATATTTT. Encoded protein: CASSLVLQGSSGNTIYF.

The chain recombines TRBV5-6 with TRBJ2-7; a weak D match, TRBD2 (5 bases). Between the trimmed V and J ends, which lost 2 bases and 4 bases, there was a span of 16 bases. Germline CDR1 and CDR2: SGHDT and YYEEEE. The CDR3 length is 15 residues. CDR3 sequence (DNA): TGTGCCAGCAGCTTTGGCAGCGGACCTTTATACGAGCAGTACTTC. This codes for CASSFGSGPLYEQYF.

The J gene is TRBJ1-2, the V gene TRBV27, with no clear D. Trimming left V 4 bases short and J 9 bases short, with 18 bases between. The CDR3 is made up of 14 amino acids. In germline, CDR1 is MNHEY, CDR2 SMNVEV (reference sequence). This CDR3 reads CASSSTGRPIRYTF. Written as DNA, the CDR3 is TGTGCCAGCAGTTCAACCGGGAGGCCGATTCGCTACACCTTC.

Here the CDR3 reads CATSDQDSTNQPQHF. Here the CDR3 DNA reads TGTGCCACCAGTGATCAGGACAGTACAAACCAGCCCCAGCATTTT. The J gene is TRBJ1-5, the V gene TRBV24-1; a weak D match, TRBD1 (6 bases). The V end lost 3 bases, the J end lost 7 bases, and 15 bases lay between the germline ends. The germline V gene encodes CDR1 KGHDR and CDR2 SFDVKD. CDR3 length equals 15 residues.